This TCR beta chain came from a study of T cells expressing NK-cell markers. The overall study: Seven HCMV-seropositive donors and one seronegative donor made up the eight sequenced donors. Study results and limitations: One observes that, in several donors, these clonotypes were also the leading ones within the CD3+CD56-NKG2C+ fraction.

Germline-derived CDR1 and CDR2 are LGHDT and YNNKEL (reference sequence). This CDR3 contains 16 residues. Researchers built TCR beta cDNA using 5'RACE template switching with UMIs. From the 5' RACE reads, TCRdb lists one entry per CDR3 protein and no DNA. The sample has under 600,000 distinct CDR3 sequences. About this clonotype: The antigen is undetermined.

This TCR was recovered from a woman between 45 and 65 years old in good health. The rearrangement joins TRBV3-1 to TRBJ2-5; TCRdb designates TRBD2, a call that cannot be tested without DNA. The material sequenced was blood T cells: a sorted CD56 or NKG2C T cell subset, CD4+ or CD8+ T cells, or bulk PBMC T cells (not recorded which). The CDR3 here is CASSQELAVYQETQYF.